The T cell receptor (beta chain) described here comes from a study of molecular identifiers for immune sequencing clone quantification. The junction had 9 bases not matched to a gene; V was cut back by 4 bases and J by 6 bases. Germline V gene lookup returns CDR1 SNHLY and CDR2 FYNNEI. The CDR3 has 14 residues. It was with previously described methods and listed TCR primers that bulk TCR libraries were made. From the PCR reads, TCRdb called clonotypes with MiXCR, one entry per CDR3 protein. The sample contains 50,000 to 75,000 distinct CDR3 sequences, roughly a fifth of which appear only once. Each library that profiled naive CD8 cells came from roughly 20,000 to 1,000,000 sorted cells with 10%, 30% or 50% RNA. At least ten counts were recorded for this clonotype.

The sequence came from a human donor in good health. Some libraries in this study had Jurkat cell RNA spiked in. The rearrangement uses TRBV2 and TRBJ2-7; 7 bases align to TRBD2. Sequences were obtained from naive CD8+ T cells from blood, with Jurkat cell RNA spiked in. Subset meaning: FACS-sorted CD8+CD4-CCR7+CD45RA+ naive T cells. CDR3 residues: CASSAGTTDGEQYF. In DNA form, the CDR3 reads TGTGCCAGCAGTGCCGGGACTACCGATGGCGAGCAGTACTTC.